Given below is one T cell receptor beta chain in context. Its antigen is not known. Clones were read by immunoSEQ multiplex PCR, and TCRdb kept only the in-frame ones, dropping some. The data contain about 520,000 clones, approximately 95% of them singletons. These data come from a study of shared clonotypes between healthy human individuals. The study, taken as a whole, reports: Estimated richness was generally greater in naive than memory subsets.

Naive CD45RA+ and memory CD45RA-negative subsets were split from CD4+ cells. The CDR3 runs 16 residues. After removal of 3 bases from V and 4 bases from J, the junction contained 6 bases not matched to a gene. Germline loops: CDR1 SEHNR, CDR2 FQNEAQ (reference sequence). The J gene is TRBJ2-1, the V gene TRBV7-9; 10 bases fit TRBD2. The source material was naive CD4+ T cells sorted from blood. Subset described: CD45RA+ positively selected. The sequence derives from a young woman in good health. This CDR3 is CASSFIRTSGYNEQFF. In nucleotides, the CDR3 is TGTGCCAGCAGCTTCATCCGGACTAGCGGTTACAATGAGCAGTTCTTC.